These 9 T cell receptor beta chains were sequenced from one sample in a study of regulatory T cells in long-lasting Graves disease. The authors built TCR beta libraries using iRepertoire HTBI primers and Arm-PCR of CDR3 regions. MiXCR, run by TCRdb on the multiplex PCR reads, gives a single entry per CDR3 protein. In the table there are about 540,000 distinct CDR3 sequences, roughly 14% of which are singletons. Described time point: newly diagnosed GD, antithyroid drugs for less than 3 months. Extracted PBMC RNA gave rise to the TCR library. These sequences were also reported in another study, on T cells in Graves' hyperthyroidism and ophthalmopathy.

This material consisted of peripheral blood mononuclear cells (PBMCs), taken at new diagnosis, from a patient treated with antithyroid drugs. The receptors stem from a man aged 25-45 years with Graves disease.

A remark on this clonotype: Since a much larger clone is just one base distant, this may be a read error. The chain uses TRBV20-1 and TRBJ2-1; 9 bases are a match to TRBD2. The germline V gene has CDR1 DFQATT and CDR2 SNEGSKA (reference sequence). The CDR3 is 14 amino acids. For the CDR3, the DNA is TGCAGTGCTCCCTTTGGAGCGGGGGGCAATGAGCAGTCCTTC. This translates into CSAPFGAGGNEQSF.

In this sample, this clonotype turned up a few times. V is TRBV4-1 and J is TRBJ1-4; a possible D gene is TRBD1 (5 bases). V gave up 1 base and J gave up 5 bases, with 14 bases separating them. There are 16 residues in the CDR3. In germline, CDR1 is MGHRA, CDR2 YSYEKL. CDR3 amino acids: CASSQGSRGTNEKLFF. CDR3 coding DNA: TGCGCCAGCAGCCAAGGATCAAGGGGAACGAATGAAAAACTGTTTTTT.

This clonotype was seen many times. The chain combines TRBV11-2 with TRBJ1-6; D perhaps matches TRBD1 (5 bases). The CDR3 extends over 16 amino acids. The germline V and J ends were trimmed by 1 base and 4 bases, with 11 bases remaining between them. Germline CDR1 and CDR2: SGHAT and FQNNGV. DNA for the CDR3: TGTGCCAGCAGCTTAGGGGCAGGGCAATATAATTCACCCCTCCACTTT. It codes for CASSLGAGQYNSPLHF.

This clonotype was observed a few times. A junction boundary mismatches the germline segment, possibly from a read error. Here the CDR3 DNA reads TGTGCCAGCAGCTTCCGGACTAGCGGGAGTGTGCACTTC. Translation gives CASSFRTSGSVHF. The rearrangement links TRBV3-1 to TRBJ2-7; 13 bases map to TRBD2. CDR1 and CDR2 from the germline V gene are LGHDT and YNNKEL (reference sequence). The CDR3 has 13 amino acids.

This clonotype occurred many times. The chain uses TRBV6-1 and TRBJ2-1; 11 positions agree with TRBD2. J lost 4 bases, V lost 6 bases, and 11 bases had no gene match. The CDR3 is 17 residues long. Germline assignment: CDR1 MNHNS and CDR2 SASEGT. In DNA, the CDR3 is TGTGCCAGCAGCTGGTCGGGGGGGACTAGCGGATACAATGAGCAGTTCTTC. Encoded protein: CASSWSGGTSGYNEQFF.

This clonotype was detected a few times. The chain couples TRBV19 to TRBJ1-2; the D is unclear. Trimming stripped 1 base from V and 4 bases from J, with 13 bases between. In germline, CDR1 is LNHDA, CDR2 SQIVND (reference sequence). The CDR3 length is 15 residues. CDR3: CASSIGIGIGYGYTF. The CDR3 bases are TGTGCCAGTAGTATAGGGATAGGGATCGGCTATGGCTACACCTTC. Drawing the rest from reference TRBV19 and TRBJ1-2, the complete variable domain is DGGITQSPKYLFRKEGQNVTLSCEQNLNHDAMYWYRQDPGQGLRLIYYSQIVNDFQKGDIAEGYSVSREKKESFPLTVTSAQKNPTAFYLCASSIGIGIGYGYTFGSGTRLTVV.

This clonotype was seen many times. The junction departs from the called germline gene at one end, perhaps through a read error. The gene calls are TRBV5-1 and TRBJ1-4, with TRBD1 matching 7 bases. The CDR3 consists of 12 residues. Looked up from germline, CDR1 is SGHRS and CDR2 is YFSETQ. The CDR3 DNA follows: TGTGCCAGCAGTTTGACAGGGGAAAAACTGTTTTTT. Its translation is CASSLTGEKLFF. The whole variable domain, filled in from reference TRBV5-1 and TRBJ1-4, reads KAGVTQTPRYLIKTRGQQVTLSCSPISGHRSVSWYQQTPGQGLQFLFEYFSETQRNKGNFPGRFSGRQFSNSRSEMNVSTLELGDSALYLCASSLTGEKLFFGSGTQLSVL.

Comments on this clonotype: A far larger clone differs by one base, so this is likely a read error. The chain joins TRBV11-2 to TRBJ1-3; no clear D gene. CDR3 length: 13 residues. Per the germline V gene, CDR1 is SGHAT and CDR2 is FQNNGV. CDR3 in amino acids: CASSLALGNTVYF. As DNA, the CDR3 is TGTGCCAGCAGCTTAGCGTTGGGGAACACCGTATATTTT. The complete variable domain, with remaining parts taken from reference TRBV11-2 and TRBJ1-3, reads EAGVAQSPRYKIIEKRQSVAFWCNPISGHATLYWYQQILGQGPKLLIQFQNNGVVDDSQLPKDRFSAERLKGVDSTLKIQPAKLEDSAVYLCASSLALGNTVYFGEGSWLTVV.

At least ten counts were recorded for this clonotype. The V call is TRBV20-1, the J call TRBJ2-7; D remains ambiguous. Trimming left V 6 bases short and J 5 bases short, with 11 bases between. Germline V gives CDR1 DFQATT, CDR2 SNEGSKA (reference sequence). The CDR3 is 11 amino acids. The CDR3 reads CSAKSVNEQYF. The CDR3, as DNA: TGCAGTGCAAAATCCGTGAACGAGCAGTACTTC.